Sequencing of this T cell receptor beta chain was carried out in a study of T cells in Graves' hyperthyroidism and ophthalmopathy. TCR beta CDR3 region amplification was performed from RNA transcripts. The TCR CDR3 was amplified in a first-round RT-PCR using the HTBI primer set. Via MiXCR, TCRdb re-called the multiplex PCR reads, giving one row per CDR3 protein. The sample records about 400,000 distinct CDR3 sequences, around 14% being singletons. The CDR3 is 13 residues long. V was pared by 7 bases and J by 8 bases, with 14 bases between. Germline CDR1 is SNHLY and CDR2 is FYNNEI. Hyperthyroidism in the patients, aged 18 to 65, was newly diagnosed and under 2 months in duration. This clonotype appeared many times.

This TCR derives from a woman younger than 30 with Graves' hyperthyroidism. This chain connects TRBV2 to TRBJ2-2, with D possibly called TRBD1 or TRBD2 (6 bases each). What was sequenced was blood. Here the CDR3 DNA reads TGTGCCAGCAACCCCCGGGGGCAGGGGGAGCTGTTTTTT. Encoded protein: CASNPRGQGELFF. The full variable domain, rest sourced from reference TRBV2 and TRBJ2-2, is EPEVTQTPSHQVTQMGQEVILRCVPISNHLYFYWYRQILGQKVEFLVSFYNNEISEKSEIFDDQFSVERPDGSNFTLKIRSTKLEDSAMYFCASNPRGQGELFFGEGSRLTVL.